This TCR beta chain is from a study of neoadjuvant anti-PD-1 for oral cavity cancer. Findings of the study overall: TCR analyses covered only a few patients per response group.

As for this clone: No antigen is known for it.

Assay used: immunoSEQ multiplex PCR; TCRdb lists only in-frame clones, some missing. The data show about 15,000 clones, 50% to 70% seen once. Trimming took 4 bases from V and 9 from J; bases not matched to a gene: 6. The CDR3 covers 13 residues. Germline values: CDR1 SGHNT, CDR2 YYREEE (reference sequence). The chain carries TRBV5-4 and TRBJ2-4; 8 nucleotides line up with TRBD1. The TCR was taken from a person aged 40 to 85 with oral cavity squamous cell carcinoma. The material sequenced was PBMCs, taken before nivolumab (anti-PD-1) treatment. In DNA form, the CDR3 reads TGTGCCAGCAGCCCGGACAGGGATGGCATTCAGTACTTC. Its translation: CASSPDRDGIQYF.